This T cell receptor beta chain was observed in a study of T cells after yellow fever vaccination. The CDR3 is 17 residues long. Germline values: CDR1 SGHTA, CDR2 FQGTGA. V lost 5 bases to trimming and J lost 7 bases, with 23 bases between them. Many counts were recorded for this clonotype. The study made its TCR cDNA through 5'RACE template switching. That step introduced a universal primer site along with UMIs. One entry per CDR3 protein results from TCRdb running MiXCR on the 5' RACE reads. The data show more than 200,000 distinct CDR3 sequences, roughly 3.7% seen once. This chain links TRBV7-3 with TRBJ1-4, with D possibly being TRBD1 (5 bases). Sequenced here: PBMCs, sampled 15 days after the yellow fever booster vaccination. The clonotype originates from a man aged 18 to 35 who received the YFV17D yellow fever vaccine. The CDR3 region has the DNA TGTGCCAGCAGCCTTTTGGATTCAGGGTTTTCTAGTGAAAAACTGTTTTTT. Encoded protein: CASSLLDSGFSSEKLFF.